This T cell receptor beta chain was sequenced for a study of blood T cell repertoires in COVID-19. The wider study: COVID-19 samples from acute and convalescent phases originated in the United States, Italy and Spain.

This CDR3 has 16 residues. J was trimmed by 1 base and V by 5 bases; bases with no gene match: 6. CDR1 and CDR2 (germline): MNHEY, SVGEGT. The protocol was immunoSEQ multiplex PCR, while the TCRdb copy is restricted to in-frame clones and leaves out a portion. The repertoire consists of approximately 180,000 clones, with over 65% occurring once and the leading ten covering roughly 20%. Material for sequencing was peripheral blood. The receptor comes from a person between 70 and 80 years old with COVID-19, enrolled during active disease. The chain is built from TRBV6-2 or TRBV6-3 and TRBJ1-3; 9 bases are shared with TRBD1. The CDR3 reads CASSTEDRGSGNTIYF. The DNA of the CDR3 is TGTGCCAGCAGTACCGAAGACAGGGGGTCTGGAAACACCATATATTTT.